This entry describes one TCR beta chain. Its antigen is not known. The read finishes 3 residues shy of the CDR3 end, and the germline J gene is used to complete it. The data were taken from a study of Tregs in tolerant kidney transplant recipients. Regarding the study as a whole: Antigen-driven expansion was suggested because donor-specific Tregs expanded more than all Tregs in tolerant patients. Changing PCR primers prevented nucleotide comparison between some patients' samples. No direct test of biological reproducibility was done here. Few patients were studied, so findings need validation in larger groups.

Recipient PBMCs carried a CFSE label and met irradiated graft donor PBMCs for 6 days before FACS sorting. Deletions cut 2 bases from V and 8 bases from J, with 16 bases between. This CDR3 has 15 residues. Germline assignment: CDR1 MGHRA and CDR2 YSYEKL. TCRdb's copy holds only in-frame clones and misses some; the assay was immunoSEQ multiplex PCR. The sample includes more than 2,500 clones. The sequence came from a human patient who received a combined kidney and bone marrow transplant. The chain couples TRBV4-1 to TRBJ2-1, with D possibly matching TRBD1 (5 bases). The source was CD8+ T cells from blood cultured with allogeneic cells, collected before the transplant. This CDR3 reads CASSQTDGRVDEQFF. Partial CDR3 DNA: TGCGCCAGCAGCCAAACTGATGGCAGGGTCGATGAG.